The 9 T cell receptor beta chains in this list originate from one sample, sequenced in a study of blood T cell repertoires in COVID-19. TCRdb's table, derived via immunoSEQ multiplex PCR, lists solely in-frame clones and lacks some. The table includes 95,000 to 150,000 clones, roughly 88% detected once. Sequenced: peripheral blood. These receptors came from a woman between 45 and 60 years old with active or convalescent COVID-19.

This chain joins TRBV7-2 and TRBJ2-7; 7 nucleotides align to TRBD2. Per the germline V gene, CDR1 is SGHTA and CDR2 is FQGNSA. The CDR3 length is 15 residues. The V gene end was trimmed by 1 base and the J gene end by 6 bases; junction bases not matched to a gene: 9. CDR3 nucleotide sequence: TGTGCCAGCAGCTTAGAAGGGAGCGGGAACGTCGAGCAGTACTTC. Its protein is CASSLEGSGNVEQYF.

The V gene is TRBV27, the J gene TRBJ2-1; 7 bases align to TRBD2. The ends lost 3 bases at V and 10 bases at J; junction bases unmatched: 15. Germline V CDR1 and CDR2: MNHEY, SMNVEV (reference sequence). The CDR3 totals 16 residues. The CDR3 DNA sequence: TGTGCCAGCAGTTTGCTTGCTAGCGGCTACGGGTCAGAGCAGTTCTTC. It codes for CASSLLASGYGSEQFF.

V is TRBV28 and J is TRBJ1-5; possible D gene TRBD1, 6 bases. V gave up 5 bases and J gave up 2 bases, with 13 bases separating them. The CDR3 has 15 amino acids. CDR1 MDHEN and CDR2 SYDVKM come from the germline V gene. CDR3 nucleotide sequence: TGTGCCAGCAGTGTCCACAGGGACGGCAATCAGCCCCAGCATTTT. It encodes CASSVHRDGNQPQHF.

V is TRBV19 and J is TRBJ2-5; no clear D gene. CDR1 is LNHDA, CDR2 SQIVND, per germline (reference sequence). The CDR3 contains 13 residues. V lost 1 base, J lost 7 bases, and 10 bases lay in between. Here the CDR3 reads CASSIVPSGTQYF. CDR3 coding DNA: TGTGCCAGTAGTATAGTGCCTTCCGGGACCCAGTACTTC.

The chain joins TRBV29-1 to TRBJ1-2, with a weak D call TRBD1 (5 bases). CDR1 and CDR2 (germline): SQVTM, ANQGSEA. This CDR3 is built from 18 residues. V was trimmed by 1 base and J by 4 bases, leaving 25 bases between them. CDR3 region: CSVEVSGRGPSGGYGYTF. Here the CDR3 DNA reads TGCAGCGTTGAAGTTTCCGGAAGGGGACCTTCGGGGGGCTATGGCTACACCTTC.

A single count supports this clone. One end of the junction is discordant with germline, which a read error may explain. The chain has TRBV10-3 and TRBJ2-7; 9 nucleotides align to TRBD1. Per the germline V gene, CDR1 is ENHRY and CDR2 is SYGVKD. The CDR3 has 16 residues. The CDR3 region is CTISDLEGQGSYEQYF. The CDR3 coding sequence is TGTACCATCAGCGACCTCGAAGGACAGGGGTCCTACGAGCAGTACTTC.

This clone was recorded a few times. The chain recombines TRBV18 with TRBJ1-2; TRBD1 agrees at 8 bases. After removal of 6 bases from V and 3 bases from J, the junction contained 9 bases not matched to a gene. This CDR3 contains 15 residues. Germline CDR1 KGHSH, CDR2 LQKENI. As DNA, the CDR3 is TGTGCCAGCTCGCCGACAGGGGAAGCCTACTATGGCTACACCTTC. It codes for CASSPTGEAYYGYTF.

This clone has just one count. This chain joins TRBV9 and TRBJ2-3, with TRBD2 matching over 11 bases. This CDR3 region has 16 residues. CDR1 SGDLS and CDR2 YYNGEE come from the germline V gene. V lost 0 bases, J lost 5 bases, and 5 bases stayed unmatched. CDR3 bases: TGTGCCAGCAGCGTAGGGGTAGCGGGGGGGCAAGATACGCAGTATTTT. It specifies CASSVGVAGGQDTQYF.

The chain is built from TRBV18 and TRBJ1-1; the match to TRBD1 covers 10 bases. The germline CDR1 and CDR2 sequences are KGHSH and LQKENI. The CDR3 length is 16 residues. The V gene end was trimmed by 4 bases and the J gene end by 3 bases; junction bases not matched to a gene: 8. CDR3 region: CASSLGQGRPDTEAFF. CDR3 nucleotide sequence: TGTGCCAGCTCACTGGGACAGGGGAGGCCAGACACTGAAGCTTTCTTT.